The rows below give T cell receptor beta chains drawn from one sample of a study of control samples from healthy donors and cancer patients. Measured with immunoSEQ multiplex PCR; TCRdb has only the in-frame clones, and not every one. In the table there are about 140,000 clones, 80% to 90% of which are singletons. Specimen: blood. Source of these receptors: a woman in her thirties in good health. CDR3s include the opening cysteine and the closing phenylalanine or tryptophan. A D gene is named only where the DNA matches it firmly. Clone size is given for some rows only: seen once, a few or many times, or a class if the clone is expanded.

j_gene,d_gene,len,abundance,v_gene,CDR3aa,CDR3nt
TRBJ2-2,-,15,-,TRBV7-8,CASSPWDSGTGELFF,TGTGCCAGCAGCCCTTGGGACTCGGGCACCGGGGAGCTGTTTTTT
TRBJ2-5,-,14,-,TRBV6-5,CASNKQTAQETQYF,TGTGCCAGCAACAAACAGACAGCACAAGAGACCCAGTACTTC
TRBJ2-5,-,13,-,TRBV11-2,CASSYGSQETQYF,TGTGCCAGCAGCTACGGTAGCCAAGAGACCCAGTACTTC
TRBJ1-6,-,17,-,TRBV6-1,CASSEARQGRDNSPLHF,TGTGCCAGCAGTGAAGCGAGGCAGGGACGGGATAATTCACCCCTCCACTTT
TRBJ2-3,-,14,-,TRBV11-3,CASSLSGSTDTQYF,TGTGCCAGCAGCCTAAGCGGGAGCACAGATACGCAGTATTTT
TRBJ2-3,TRBD1,13,-,TRBV5-1,CASSSGGANTQYF,TGCGCCAGCAGTTCAGGGGGCGCGAATACGCAGTATTTT
TRBJ1-2,TRBD1,15,once,TRBV5-8,CASSPGTGRSYGYTF,TGTGCCAGCAGCCCGGGGACAGGGAGAAGTTATGGCTACACCTTC
TRBJ2-7,TRBD2,16,-,TRBV10-2,CASSEGLAGRIYEQYF,TGCGCCAGCAGTGAAGGACTAGCAGGGCGCATCTACGAGCAGTACTTC
TRBJ1-3,-,15,-,TRBV10-3,CAISASTDSGNTIYF,TGTGCCATCAGCGCTTCGACAGACTCTGGAAACACCATATATTTT
TRBJ2-7,-,12,few,TRBV12-3/TRBV12-4,CASSPNYYEQYF,TGTGCCAGCAGTCCCAATTATTACGAGCAGTACTTC
TRBJ1-1,-,13,-,TRBV7-9,CASSMTGNTEAFF,TGTGCCAGCAGTATGACAGGGAACACTGAAGCTTTCTTT
TRBJ2-1,-,15,-,TRBV1,CTSSPERDSYNEQFF,TGCACCAGCAGCCCGGAGCGCGATTCCTACAATGAGCAGTTCTTC
TRBJ2-7,-,12,-,TRBV2,CASSENNYEQYF,TGTGCCAGCAGTGAAAACAACTACGAGCAGTACTTC
TRBJ2-4,-,15,-,TRBV5-1,CASRPGPIAKNIQYF,TGCGCCAGCAGGCCGGGACCGATAGCCAAAAACATTCAGTACTTC
TRBJ2-2,TRBD1,17,-,TRBV5-1,CASSLGTQGARTGELFF,TGCGCCAGCAGCTTAGGAACCCAGGGGGCGCGCACCGGGGAGCTGTTTTTT
TRBJ1-5,-,13,once,TRBV2,CASTRQSNQPQHF,TGTGCCAGCACGAGACAGAGTAATCAGCCCCAGCATTTT
TRBJ2-7,-,14,-,TRBV27,CASSLSGRGYEQYF,TGTGCCAGCAGTTTGTCGGGACGGGGGTACGAGCAGTACTTC
TRBJ1-6,TRBD1,15,-,TRBV6-5,CASSYEGQPNSPLHF,TGTGCCAGCAGTTACGAGGGACAGCCTAATTCACCCCTCCACTTT
TRBJ2-3,-,15,-,TRBV3-1/TRBV3-2,CASSQWGNPTDTQYF,TGTGCCAGCAGCCAATGGGGCAACCCCACAGATACGCAGTATTTT
TRBJ2-4,TRBD2,14,-,TRBV11-3,CASSLGGSVNIQYF,TGTGCCAGCAGCTTGGGAGGGTCAGTGAACATTCAGTACTTC
TRBJ2-7,-,13,-,TRBV30,CAWSGEGPHEQYF,TGTGCCTGGAGTGGCGAAGGGCCCCACGAGCAGTACTTC
TRBJ1-2,-,15,-,TRBV28,CASSLEGLQNYGYTF,TGTGCCAGCAGTTTAGAGGGGCTCCAGAACTATGGCTACACCTTC
TRBJ1-1,-,13,-,TRBV6-6,CASSYSEVSEAFF,TGTGCCAGCAGTTACTCGGAGGTCTCTGAAGCTTTCTTT
TRBJ2-7,TRBD1,13,-,TRBV6-5,CASSLGQGFEQYF,TGTGCCAGCAGTCTGGGACAGGGATTTGAGCAGTACTTC
TRBJ1-5,-,14,-,TRBV2,CASSGEGSNQPQHF,TGTGCCAGCAGCGGAGAAGGTTCCAATCAGCCCCAGCATTTT
TRBJ1-4,-,11,-,TRBV12-3/TRBV12-4,CASSLNEKLFF,TGTGCCAGCAGTCTTAATGAAAAACTGTTTTTT
TRBJ2-1,-,16,-,TRBV7-9,CASSLVGTFFPNEQFF,TGTGCCAGCAGCTTAGTCGGGACATTTTTCCCCAATGAGCAGTTCTTC
TRBJ2-3,-,16,-,TRBV3-1/TRBV3-2,CASSRGAGASTDTQYF,TGTGCCAGCAGCCGCGGGGCGGGCGCTAGCACAGATACGCAGTATTTT
TRBJ2-2,-,15,-,TRBV30,CACPGGPTNTGELFF,TGTGCCTGTCCCGGGGGACCAACGAACACCGGGGAGCTGTTTTTT
TRBJ2-1,TRBD2,15,-,TRBV3-1/TRBV3-2,CASSQLAGVYNEQFF,TGTGCCAGCAGCCAGCTAGCGGGAGTGTACAATGAGCAGTTCTTC
TRBJ1-2,-,13,few,TRBV2,CASSDGLNYGYTF,TGTGCCAGCAGTGATGGGCTGAACTATGGCTACACCTTC
TRBJ1-3,TRBD1,19,-,TRBV3-1/TRBV3-2,CASSQELWTGLSSGNTIYF,TGTGCCAGCAGCCAAGAATTATGGACAGGGCTTAGCTCTGGAAACACCATATATTTT
TRBJ2-2,-,23,-,TRBV9,CASSVHLMQGPAGHRDHTGELFF,TGTGCCAGCAGCGTCCACCTTATGCAGGGGCCGGCGGGGCATCGGGACCACACCGGGGAGCTGTTTTTT
TRBJ1-5,-,14,-,TRBV10-3,CAISVGQKNQPQHF,TGTGCCATCAGTGTGGGGCAGAAAAATCAGCCCCAGCATTTT
TRBJ2-3,-,15,-,TRBV4-1,CASSQDGPGTDTQYF,TGCGCCAGCAGCCAAGACGGCCCCGGCACAGATACGCAGTATTTT